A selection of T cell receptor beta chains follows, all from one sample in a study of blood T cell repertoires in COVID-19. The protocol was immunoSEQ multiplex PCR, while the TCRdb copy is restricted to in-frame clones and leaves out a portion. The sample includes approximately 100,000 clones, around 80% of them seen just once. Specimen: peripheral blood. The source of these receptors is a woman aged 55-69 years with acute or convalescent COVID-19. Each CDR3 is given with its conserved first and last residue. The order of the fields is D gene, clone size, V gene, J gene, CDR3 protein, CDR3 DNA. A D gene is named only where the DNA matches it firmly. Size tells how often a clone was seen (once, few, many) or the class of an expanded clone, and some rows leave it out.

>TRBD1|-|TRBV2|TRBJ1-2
CASERDRGRGWDAKGYTF
TGTGCCAGCGAAAGGGACAGGGGGCGCGGCTGGGATGCGAAAGGCTACACCTTC
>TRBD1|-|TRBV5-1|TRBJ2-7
CASSLGQGLTYEQYF
TGCGCCAGCAGCTTGGGACAGGGGCTTACCTACGAGCAGTACTTC
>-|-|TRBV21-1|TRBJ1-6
CASSSRALGSPLHF
TGTGCCAGCAGTTCCAGAGCGCTTGGGTCACCCCTCCACTTT
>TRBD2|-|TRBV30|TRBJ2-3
CAWSGTSGRSGTDTQYF
TGTGCCTGGAGTGGGACTAGCGGGAGATCGGGCACAGATACGCAGTATTTT
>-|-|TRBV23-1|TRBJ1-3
CASSQRPDCRSGNTIYF
TGCGCCAGCAGTCAACGTCCGGACTGTCGCTCTGGAAACACCATATATTTT
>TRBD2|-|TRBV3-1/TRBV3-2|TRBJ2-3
CASSLGAGGHRDTQYF
TGTGCCAGCAGCCTCGGGGCGGGGGGGCATAGAGATACGCAGTATTTT
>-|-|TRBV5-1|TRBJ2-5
CASSLASEETQYF
TGCGCCAGCAGCTTGGCGTCGGAGGAGACCCAGTACTTC
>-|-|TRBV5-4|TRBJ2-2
CASSWDIGTGELFF
TGTGCCAGCAGCTGGGACATTGGCACCGGGGAGCTGTTTTTT
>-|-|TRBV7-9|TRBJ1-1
CASSSPPINTEAFF
TGTGCCAGCAGCTCCCCCCCTATCAACACTGAAGCTTTCTTT
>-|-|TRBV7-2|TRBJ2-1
CASSFGEYNEQFF
TGTGCCAGCAGCTTCGGTGAGTACAATGAGCAGTTCTTC
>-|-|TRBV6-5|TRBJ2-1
CASSRRDFAADEQFF
TGTGCCAGCAGTCGACGGGACTTCGCAGCGGATGAGCAGTTCTTC
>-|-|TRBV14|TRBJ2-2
CASSPWRGVTGELFF
TGTGCCAGCAGCCCGTGGAGGGGAGTAACCGGGGAGCTGTTTTTT
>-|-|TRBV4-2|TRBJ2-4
CASSLSNLGYIQYF
TGTGCCAGCAGCCTATCAAACCTAGGATACATTCAGTACTTC
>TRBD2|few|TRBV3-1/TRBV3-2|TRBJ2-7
CASSPNGREQYF
TGTGCCAGCAGCCCGAACGGGAGGGAGCAGTACTTC
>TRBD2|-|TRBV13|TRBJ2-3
CASSLLWVAGADTQYF
TGTGCCAGCAGCTTACTTTGGGTAGCGGGGGCAGATACGCAGTATTTT
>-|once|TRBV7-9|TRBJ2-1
CASAPGTSYNEQFF
TGTGCCAGCGCCCCGGGGACATCCTACAATGAGCAGTTCTTC
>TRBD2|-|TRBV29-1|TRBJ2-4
CSVAGGLAGGDKNIQYF
TGCAGCGTTGCAGGGGGACTAGCGGGAGGGGACAAAAACATTCAGTACTTC
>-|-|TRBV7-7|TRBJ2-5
CASSLGAELQQETQYF
TGTGCCAGCAGCTTAGGAGCCGAACTACAACAAGAGACCCAGTACTTC
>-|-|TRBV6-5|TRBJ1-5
CASMMGLEQPQHF
TGTGCCAGCATGATGGGACTGGAGCAGCCCCAGCATTTT
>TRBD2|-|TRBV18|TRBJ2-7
CASSATSESYEQYF
TGTGCCAGCTCAGCTACTAGCGAGTCCTACGAGCAGTACTTC
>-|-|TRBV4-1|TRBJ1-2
CASSLAQGANYGYTF
TGCGCCAGCAGCCTTGCACAGGGCGCTAACTATGGCTACACCTTC
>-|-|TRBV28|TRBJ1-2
CASSFPLGGYTF
TGTGCCAGCAGTTTTCCTCTTGGCGGCTACACCTTC
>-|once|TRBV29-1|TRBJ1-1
CSVESGTGMAAFF
TGCAGCGTTGAATCTGGAACCGGGATGGCGGCTTTCTTT
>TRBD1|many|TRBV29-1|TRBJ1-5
CSVIQGAGQPQHF
TGCAGCGTTATACAGGGGGCTGGGCAGCCCCAGCATTTT
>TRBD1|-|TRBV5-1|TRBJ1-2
CASSNPTGVGYTF
TGCGCCAGCAGCAATCCGACAGGGGTCGGCTACACCTTC
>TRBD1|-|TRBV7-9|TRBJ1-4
CASSSSWTGNEKLFF
TGTGCCAGCAGTTCCTCGTGGACAGGGAATGAAAAACTGTTTTTT
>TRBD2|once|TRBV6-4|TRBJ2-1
CASSEEGLAGVGSYNEQFF
TGTGCCAGCAGTGAAGAGGGACTAGCGGGGGTCGGGTCCTACAATGAGCAGTTCTTC
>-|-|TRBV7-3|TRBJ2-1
CASSRTASSYNEQFF
TGTGCCAGCAGTCGGACAGCAAGCTCCTACAATGAGCAGTTCTTC
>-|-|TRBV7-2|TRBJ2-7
CASSLRTGANYEQYF
TGTGCCAGCAGCCTTCGGACGGGAGCCAACTACGAGCAGTACTTC
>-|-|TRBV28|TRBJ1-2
CASSLWGAPNYGYTF
TGTGCCAGCAGTTTATGGGGGGCGCCCAACTATGGCTACACCTTC
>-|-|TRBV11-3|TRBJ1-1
CASSSAGNTEAFF
TGTGCCAGCAGCTCCGCAGGGAACACTGAAGCTTTCTTT
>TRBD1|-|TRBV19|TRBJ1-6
CASSRTGATRGSPLHF
TGTGCCAGTAGTCGGACAGGGGCAACTCGCGGTTCACCCCTCCACTTT
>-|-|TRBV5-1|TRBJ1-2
CASSPRTDPNYGYTF
TGCGCCAGCAGCCCCAGGACAGACCCTAACTATGGCTACACCTTC
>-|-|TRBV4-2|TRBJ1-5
CASSPQGQGGQPQHF
TGTGCCAGCAGTCCCCAGGGGCAGGGTGGTCAGCCCCAGCATTTT
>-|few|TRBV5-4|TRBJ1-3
CASSLPSSGNTIYF
TGTGCCAGCAGCTTGCCGTCCTCTGGAAACACCATATATTTT